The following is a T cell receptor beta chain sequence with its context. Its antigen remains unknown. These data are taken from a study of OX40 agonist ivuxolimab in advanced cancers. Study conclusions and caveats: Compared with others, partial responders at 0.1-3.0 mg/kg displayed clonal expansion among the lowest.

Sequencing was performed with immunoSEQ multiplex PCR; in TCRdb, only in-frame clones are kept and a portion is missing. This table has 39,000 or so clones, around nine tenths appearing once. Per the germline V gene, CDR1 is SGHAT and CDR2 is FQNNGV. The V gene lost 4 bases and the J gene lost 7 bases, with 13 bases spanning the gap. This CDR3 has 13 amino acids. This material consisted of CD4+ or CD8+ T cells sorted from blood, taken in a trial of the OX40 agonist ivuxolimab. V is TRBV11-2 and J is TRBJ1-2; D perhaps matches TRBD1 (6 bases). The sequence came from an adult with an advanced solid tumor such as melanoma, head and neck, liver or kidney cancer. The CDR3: CASSSGGGRGYTF. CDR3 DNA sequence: TGTGCCAGCAGCTCGGGGGGGGGCCGTGGCTACACCTTC.